This T cell receptor beta chain was recorded in a study of blood T cell repertoires in COVID-19. Overall study: Sites across the United States, Italy and Spain contributed samples from acute and convalescent COVID-19.

Per the germline V gene, CDR1 is SEHNR and CDR2 is FQNEAQ (reference sequence). The length of the CDR3 is 13 residues. Deletions cut 5 bases from V and 1 base from J, with 8 bases between. Profiled with immunoSEQ multiplex PCR; TCRdb holds only in-frame clones, not every one. The sample contains approximately 300,000 clones, 90% of which appear only once. Clinical histories supplied by participants themselves formed the basis of cohort assignment. Note on this clone: The sample has other DNA sequences that encode this CDR3 too.

The clonotype comes from a man aged 55 to 69 who had recovered from COVID-19. The sample taken for sequencing was PBMCs or T cells enriched from blood (not recorded which). V is TRBV7-9 and J is TRBJ1-1; possible D gene TRBD1, 5 bases. The DNA for the CDR3 is TGTGCCAGCAGCCTCGGACAGAACACTGAAGCTTTCTTT. Amino acid sequence: CASSLGQNTEAFF. The full variable domain, rest sourced from reference TRBV7-9 and TRBJ1-1, is DTGVSQNPRHKITKRGQNVTFRCDPISEHNRLYWYRQTLGQGPEFLTYFQNEAQLEKSRLLSDRFSAERPKGSFSTLEIQRTEQGDSAMYLCASSLGQNTEAFFGQGTRLTVV.